This T cell receptor beta chain is from a study of CD8+CD57+ T cells in acquired aplastic anemia. Using genomic DNA as the template, TCR beta VDJ and CDR3 profiling was carried out. Each CDR3 protein gets one entry after TCRdb re-called the reads with MiXCR. Of 250,000 to 350,000 distinct CDR3 sequences in the sample, around three fifths were seen once. This CDR3 is built from 16 residues. Germline V gene lookup returns CDR1 SGHTA and CDR2 FQGNSA. V was shortened by 4 bases and J by 5 bases, with 20 bases between the two germline ends. Flow cytometry had shown expanded CD8+CD57+ cells in the patients chosen for sequencing.

Material: sorted CD4+, CD8+, or CD8+CD57+ T cells (not recorded which) from PBMCs. The chain recombines TRBV7-2 with TRBJ1-2; possible D gene TRBD1, 5 bases. The TCR originated in a human donor with aplastic anemia. The CDR3 region has the DNA TGTGCCAGCAGCTCGCGATGGGCAGGGCTTCAGTATGGCTACACCTTC. It encodes CASSSRWAGLQYGYTF.